This T cell receptor (beta chain) is drawn from a study of shared clonotypes between healthy human individuals. About this clone: Its target is unknown.

At deep level, the assay was performed. Here immunoSEQ multiplex PCR was the method, and the copy in TCRdb shows in-frame clones only, minus some. This table has roughly 1 million clones, about 74% appearing once. Study results and caveats: Naive subsets tended to show greater estimated richness than memory subsets. A limitation of the genetic and exposure-history diversity represented arose from few donors.

There are 14 residues in the CDR3. Per germline, CDR1 SGDLS and CDR2 YYNGEE. The ends were cut back, 0 bases at V and 9 bases at J, with 10 bases in the middle. The rearrangement uses TRBV9 and TRBJ1-6; unclear D gene. This clonotype originated in a man aged 18 to 35 in good health. Sequences were obtained from memory CD4+ T cells sorted from blood. Subset specified: CD45RA-negative fraction. CDR3 nucleotides: TGTGCCAGCAGCGTAGGGGAAGTTGGTTCACCCCTCCACTTT. Protein: CASSVGEVGSPLHF.